Below, one T cell receptor (beta chain) is given with its context. The length of the CDR3 is 14 residues. The germline V gene has CDR1 SGHRS and CDR2 YFSETQ. Between the trimmed V and J ends, which lost 1 base and 0 bases, there was a span of 5 bases. Data came from immunoSEQ multiplex PCR; TCRdb stores just in-frame clones and leaves some out. The sample contains fewer than 25,000 clones, about 79% of which appear only once. This sample is drawn from a study of OX40 agonist ivuxolimab in advanced cancers. Sequenced here: CD4+ or CD8+ T cells sorted from blood, sampled in a trial of the OX40 agonist ivuxolimab. This clonotype originated in an adult with an advanced solid tumor such as melanoma, head and neck, liver or kidney cancer. This chain links TRBV5-1 with TRBJ2-1; D unclear. The CDR3 loop is CASSLSHSYNEQFF. The DNA for the CDR3 is TGCGCCAGCAGCTTGAGCCACTCCTACAATGAGCAGTTCTTC.